The 26 T cell receptor beta chains below all came from one sample that was sequenced in a study of T cells in Graves' hyperthyroidism and ophthalmopathy. Amplified TCR beta CDR3 regions derived from RNA transcripts. During a first-round RT-PCR of the TCR CDR3, the HTBI primer set was used. TCRdb called the multiplex PCR reads again in MiXCR, with one record for every CDR3 protein. The table has more than 550,000 distinct CDR3 sequences, around 19% seen once; the top ten hold approximately 15%. The sequenced sample consisted of blood. These receptors all come from a woman in her 50s with Graves' hyperthyroidism that later progressed to Graves' ophthalmopathy.

Many counts were recorded for this clonotype. V and J are TRBV2 and TRBJ1-5; 7 bases fit TRBD1. Trimming cost V 0 bases and J 0 bases; bases outside gene matches: 2. Germline CDR1 SNHLY, CDR2 FYNNEI. CDR3 length equals 16 residues. CDR3 residues: CASSEADRVSNQPQHF. CDR3 DNA: TGTGCCAGCAGTGAAGCCGACAGGGTTAGCAATCAGCCCCAGCATTTT. Looking up the rest from reference TRBV2 and TRBJ1-5 gives the full variable domain: EPEVTQTPSHQVTQMGQEVILRCVPISNHLYFYWYRQILGQKVEFLVSFYNNEISEKSEIFDDQFSVERPDGSNFTLKIRSTKLEDSAMYFCASSEADRVSNQPQHFGDGTRLSIL.

This clonotype has more than one count but fewer than ten. V gene TRBV20-1 combines with J gene TRBJ2-5; D tentatively reads TRBD1 or TRBD2 (7 bases each). The CDR3 consists of 18 residues. The V gene lost 1 base and the J gene lost 4 bases, with 25 bases spanning the gap. Germline V gene data show CDR1 as DFQATT and CDR2 as SNEGSKA (reference sequence). The CDR3 region is CSARVRGGAVYGGETQYF. The CDR3 nucleotides read TGCAGTGCTAGAGTCAGGGGGGGGGCTGTCTACGGGGGAGAGACCCAGTACTTC.

This clonotype was counted many times. The chain couples TRBV3-1 to TRBJ1-5; 7 positions agree with TRBD1. This CDR3 spans 14 amino acids. Germline loops: CDR1 LGHDT, CDR2 YNNKEL (reference sequence). After removal of 2 bases from V and 5 bases from J, the junction contained 3 bases not matched to a gene. The CDR3 spells CASSQRRGDQPQHF. The CDR3 DNA reads as TGTGCCAGCAGCCAACGCAGGGGGGATCAGCCCCAGCATTTT.

Written as DNA, the CDR3 is TGCAGCGTTGGGACCCAACAGGGAGGCTACACCTTC. This gives the protein CSVGTQQGGYTF. The rearrangement joins TRBV29-1 to TRBJ1-2, with D possibly matching TRBD1 (6 bases). The CDR3 runs to 12 residues. V lost 4 bases and J 8 bases, leaving 14 bases between the germline ends. Germline V lookup: CDR1 SQVTM, CDR2 ANQGSEA.

The chain combines TRBV2 with TRBJ1-2; D is unresolved. CDR1 and CDR2 from the germline V gene are SNHLY and FYNNEI. V was trimmed by 2 bases and J by 5 bases, leaving 9 bases between them. This CDR3 is 13 amino acids long. DNA of the CDR3: TGTGCCAGCAGTGAAAGTAGCTATTATGGCTACACCTTC. Protein sequence: CASSESSYYGYTF.

This clonotype was detected ten times or more. The chain recombines TRBV20-1 with TRBJ2-3, with a tentative D call TRBD2 (6 bases). The ends were cut back, 6 bases at V and 2 bases at J, with 24 bases in the middle. The germline V gene encodes CDR1 DFQATT and CDR2 SNEGSKA (reference sequence). This CDR3 region has 17 residues. The CDR3 loop is CSASPTTAGEFTDTQYF. CDR3 sequence (DNA): TGCAGTGCCTCCCCAACCACAGCGGGCGAATTCACAGATACGCAGTATTTT.

This clonotype has at least ten counts. The rearrangement joins TRBV11-2 to TRBJ2-7; D unclear. This CDR3 is built from 14 residues. The V end was cut by 3 bases, the J end by 0 bases, with 9 bases between. CDR1 and CDR2 (germline): SGHAT, FQNNGV. The chain's CDR3 is CASSFGPSSYEQYF. CDR3 DNA: TGTGCCAGCAGCTTCGGCCCCAGCTCCTACGAGCAGTACTTC.

The chain carries TRBV6-1 and TRBJ1-3; TRBD1 aligns across 8 bases. The ends lost 5 bases at V and 5 bases at J; junction bases unmatched: 5. This CDR3 is 14 amino acids long. The germline CDR1 and CDR2 sequences are MNHNS and SASEGT. The CDR3 DNA reads TGTGCCAGCAGTAAAGGACAGGGACGAAACACCATATATTTT. Residues: CASSKGQGRNTIYF.

This chain joins TRBV11-3 and TRBJ2-3; 10 bases align to TRBD1. V lost 5 bases and J lost 8; bases outside the gene matches: 10. Looked up from germline, CDR1 is SGHNT and CDR2 is YENEEA. This CDR3 comprises 15 residues. In DNA form, the CDR3 reads TGTGCCAGCAGCCTCACCGGGACAGGGGTCGTTACGCAGTATTTT. Protein product: CASSLTGTGVVTQYF.

V gene TRBV19 combines with J gene TRBJ2-2; 9 nucleotides agree with TRBD1. The CDR3 spans 15 residues. Germline CDR1 reads LNHDA; CDR2 reads SQIVND (reference sequence). With V trimmed by 6 bases and J by 6 bases, 8 bases remained unmatched. The CDR3 loop is CASREQGAPAGELFF. In nucleotides, the CDR3 is TGTGCCAGTAGGGAACAGGGGGCGCCGGCCGGGGAGCTGTTTTTT.

V is TRBV12-3 or TRBV12-4 and J is TRBJ2-5; D is undetermined. There are 14 residues in the CDR3. The V end was cut by 6 bases, the J end by 3 bases, with 14 bases between. CDR3 amino acids: CASSRVRREETQYF. The CDR3 nucleotides are TGTGCCAGCAGCCGCGTCCGACGGGAAGAGACCCAGTACTTC.

The J gene is TRBJ2-5, the V gene TRBV14; D perhaps matches TRBD2 (5 bases). The CDR3 is made up of 13 amino acids. In germline, CDR1 is SGHDN, CDR2 FVKESK. V lost 2 bases and J lost 7, with 11 bases in between. CDR3 region: CASSQFGERTQYF. The CDR3 DNA is TGTGCCAGCAGCCAATTCGGGGAGCGGACCCAGTACTTC.

This clonotype showed up just a few times. The rearrangement uses TRBV5-1 and TRBJ2-2; D is tentatively TRBD1 or TRBD2 (5 bases each). Trimming stripped 1 base from V and 0 bases from J, with 13 bases between. CDR1 is SGHRS, CDR2 YFSETQ, per germline. There are 17 residues in the CDR3. The CDR3 loop is CASSLTRDHANTGELFF. The CDR3 DNA reads as TGCGCCAGCAGCTTGACGAGGGACCATGCGAACACCGGGGAGCTGTTTTTT.

This clonotype was seen a few times. The CDR3 sequence is CAIRGDGQSASTDTQYF. The CDR3 DNA follows: TGTGCCATCAGGGGGGACGGACAGTCTGCTAGCACAGATACGCAGTATTTT. The chain employs TRBV10-3 and TRBJ2-3, with a tentative D call TRBD1 (6 bases). The CDR3 is 17 amino acids. CDR1 and CDR2 from the germline V gene are ENHRY and SYGVKD. Trimming took 6 bases from V and 0 from J, leaving 19 bases between them.

This clonotype has only a few counts. The chain links TRBV7-2 to TRBJ2-7, with D tentatively TRBD2 (5 bases). There are 15 residues in the CDR3. The V gene lost 3 bases and the J gene lost 5 bases, with 17 bases spanning the gap. Per the germline V gene, CDR1 is SGHTA and CDR2 is FQGNSA. CDR3 residues: CASSFIGRGHNEQYF. Here the CDR3 DNA reads TGTGCCAGCAGCTTCATCGGTCGAGGGCACAACGAGCAGTACTTC.

This clonotype was detected many times. This chain links TRBV7-2 with TRBJ2-7; D is undetermined. Trimming removed 0 bases at V and 4 bases at J, with 7 bases between. The CDR3 runs to 13 residues. CDR1 and CDR2 (germline): SGHTA, FQGNSA. The CDR3 DNA is TGTGCCAGCAGCTTAGCTGAAAAATACGAGCAGTACTTC. This sequence encodes CASSLAEKYEQYF. Using reference TRBV7-2 and TRBJ2-7 for the parts outside the CDR3, the full variable domain is GAGVSQSPSNKVTEKGKDVELRCDPISGHTALYWYRQSLGQGLEFLIYFQGNSAPDKSGLPSDRFSAERTGGSVSTLTIQRTQQEDSAVYLCASSLAEKYEQYFGPGTRLTVT.

This clonotype was counted a single time. The V and J genes are TRBV5-6 and TRBJ2-5, with TRBD2 matching 7 bases. CDR1 and CDR2 (germline): SGHDT, YYEEEE. The CDR3 runs to 17 residues. The V gene end was trimmed by 2 bases and the J gene end by 0 bases; junction bases not matched to a gene: 10. The CDR3 nucleotides read TGTGCCAGCAGCTTAACTGGGCTTCTAGCGGACCAAGAGACCCAGTACTTC. This codes for CASSLTGLLADQETQYF.

About this clonotype: At one boundary the junction diverges from the germline segment, which might be a read error. The rearrangement links TRBV6-2 or TRBV6-3 to TRBJ1-1, with a possible D match to TRBD1 (5 bases). CDR3 size: 16 residues. Germline loops: CDR1 MNHEY, CDR2 SVGEGT. The CDR3 DNA follows: TGTGCCAGCAGTTACTCGTATAGGGGACGGAACGCTGAAACTTTCTTT. Protein sequence: CASSYSYRGRNAETFF.

This chain uses TRBV20-1 with TRBJ1-2; no clear D. V was shortened by 5 bases and J by 3 bases, with 7 bases between the two germline ends. CDR1 DFQATT and CDR2 SNEGSKA come from the germline V gene (reference sequence). The CDR3 is made up of 11 amino acids. For the CDR3, the DNA is TGCAGTGCTCACCAAGACTATGGCTACACCTTC. As protein: CSAHQDYGYTF.

This clonotype appeared a few times. J is TRBJ2-1 and V is TRBV3-1; TRBD1 matches 7 bases. In germline, CDR1 is LGHDT, CDR2 YNNKEL (reference sequence). J lost 0 bases, V lost 1 base, and 9 bases had no gene match. There are 18 residues in the CDR3. Here the CDR3 DNA reads TGTGCCAGCAGCCAAGGTCCCGTGGGGGACAGCTCCTACAATGAGCAGTTCTTC. Protein: CASSQGPVGDSSYNEQFF.

There are a few counts of this clonotype. The chain uses TRBV28 and TRBJ1-4, with 7 positions matching TRBD1. The V and J ends lost 8 bases and 5 bases, in that order; junction bases with no gene match: 8. The CDR3 covers 14 residues. Germline CDR1 MDHEN, CDR2 SYDVKM. The CDR3 reads CASGGTAQNEKLFF. Written as DNA, the CDR3 is TGTGCCAGCGGGGGGACAGCTCAAAATGAAAAACTGTTTTTT.

In this sample, this clonotype turned up many times. The chain couples TRBV6-1 to TRBJ1-1; D remains unclear. Per the germline V gene, CDR1 is MNHNS and CDR2 is SASEGT. The CDR3 has 12 amino acids. Trimming shortened V by 3 bases and J by 0 bases, and 2 bases separated the two germline ends. This chain's CDR3 is CASSEVNTEAFF. CDR3 DNA sequence: TGTGCCAGCAGTGAGGTGAACACTGAAGCTTTCTTT.

J is TRBJ2-5 and V is TRBV14, with TRBD2 matching over 10 bases. The CDR3 totals 17 residues. With 1 base clipped from V and 5 bases from J, the junction kept 10 bases outside the gene matches. Per germline, CDR1 SGHDN and CDR2 FVKESK. CDR3 sequence: CASSQGRGTSVFETQYF. The DNA for the CDR3 is TGTGCCAGCAGCCAAGGACGCGGGACTAGCGTATTTGAGACCCAGTACTTC.

This clonotype was found a few times. This sequence joins TRBV18 and TRBJ2-3; the match to TRBD1 covers 8 bases. After removal of 11 bases from V and 6 bases from J, the junction contained 7 bases not matched to a gene. The CDR3 has 12 residues. Germline V gene lookup returns CDR1 KGHSH and CDR2 LQKENI. The CDR3 loop reads CAGRQGKDTQYF. CDR3 DNA sequence: TGTGCCGGCAGACAGGGGAAGGATACGCAGTATTTT.

The V gene is TRBV20-1, the J gene TRBJ2-1, with 7 bases fitting TRBD1. Germline trimming cut 5 bases from V and 2 bases from J; bases unmatched to any gene: 9. This CDR3 spans 15 amino acids. Germline lookup yields CDR1 DFQATT and CDR2 SNEGSKA (reference sequence). DNA of the CDR3: TGCAGTGCTTCCCCCGGGACAGCCCCCTACAATGAGCAGTTCTTC. Protein product: CSASPGTAPYNEQFF.

This clonotype was detected ten times or more. The J gene is TRBJ1-3, the V gene TRBV11-2, with TRBD1 as a possible D gene (5 bases). Between the trimmed V and J ends, which lost 5 bases and 0 bases, there was a span of 14 bases. Per germline, CDR1 SGHAT and CDR2 FQNNGV. The CDR3 length is 16 residues. CDR3 in amino acids: CASSPGWGVSGNTIYF. CDR3 sequence (DNA): TGTGCCAGCAGCCCGGGATGGGGGGTCTCTGGAAACACCATATATTTT.